Listed below are T cell receptor beta chains from one sample, sequenced in a study of cytomegalovirus exposure and HLA in healthy donors. Sequenced by immunoSEQ multiplex PCR; TCRdb stores in-frame clones only, minus some. The sample includes tens of thousands of clones, around 8% of them seen just once. The sequenced material came from PBMCs. These receptors all come from a man aged 50 to 60 in good health and CMV-seronegative. Both conserved end residues are part of each CDR3. D genes are given only for firm matches. Size is stated for part of the rows, as once, few or many counts, or as a class when the clone is expanded.

d_gene,v_gene,j_gene,abundance,CDR3nt,CDR3aa
.,TRBV21-1,TRBJ2-2,.,TGTGCCAGCAGCAGGCAAGGGGTTGAAGATTCAACCGGGGAGCTGTTTTTT,CASSRQGVEDSTGELFF
.,TRBV7-2,TRBJ1-1,.,TGTGCCAGCAGCTACGGACCCCAGGGCACTGAAGCTTTCTTT,CASSYGPQGTEAFF
.,TRBV18,TRBJ2-7,.,TGTGCCAGCTCACCTTTGACAGGAACCTACGAGCAGTACTTC,CASSPLTGTYEQYF
TRBD2,TRBV7-3,TRBJ2-1,few,TGTGCCAGCAGCGCCCGACTAGCGGGAGTCAATGAGCAGTTCTTC,CASSARLAGVNEQFF
TRBD2,TRBV7-8,TRBJ2-1,.,TGTGCCAGCAGCTTCGCACTAGCGGGAGGCCTCTACAATGAGCAGTTCTTC,CASSFALAGGLYNEQFF
TRBD1,TRBV6-6,TRBJ1-5,.,TGTGCCAGCAGTAAGACAGGGGGCATGGGCAATCAGCCCCAGCATTTT,CASSKTGGMGNQPQHF
TRBD2,TRBV7-3,TRBJ2-1,.,TGTGCCAGCAGCCTACTAGCGGGAGCCGGTAATGAGCAGTTCTTC,CASSLLAGAGNEQFF
TRBD2,TRBV5-4,TRBJ2-7,.,TGTGCCAGCAGCTCCGGACTAGCGGGATCAGGCTCCTACGAGCAGTACTTC,CASSSGLAGSGSYEQYF
.,TRBV27,TRBJ2-2,.,TGTGCCAGCAGTTTAGGGGCAGACGGGGAGCTGTTTTTT,CASSLGADGELFF
TRBD2,TRBV27,TRBJ2-1,.,TGTGCCAGCAGCTCCTCCCATAGCGGGGAGCAGTTCTTC,CASSSSHSGEQFF
TRBD2,TRBV6-6,TRBJ2-3,few,TGTGCCAGCAGTTACTCAGGCGGGGGGGCCTCAGATACGCAGTATTTT,CASSYSGGGASDTQYF
.,TRBV9,TRBJ2-7,.,TGTGCCAGCAGCACCACAGGGCGTCAGGACGACGAGCAGTACTTC,CASSTTGRQDDEQYF
.,TRBV27,TRBJ1-4,.,TGTGCCAGCAGTTTAGTTTCTGGACAGTTGAATGAAAAACTGTTTTTT,CASSLVSGQLNEKLFF
.,TRBV7-6,TRBJ2-1,few,TGTGCCAGCAGCTTAGTTTTCGCGGACTCCTACAATGAGCAGTTCTTC,CASSLVFADSYNEQFF
TRBD2,TRBV7-2,TRBJ2-7,few,TGTGCCAGCAGCTTAGAACTAGCGGGACCCTACGAGCAGTACTTC,CASSLELAGPYEQYF
.,TRBV28,TRBJ1-2,.,TGTGCCAGCAGTTTAGCCCACCGGGGGTTAGGCGGCTACACCTTC,CASSLAHRGLGGYTF
TRBD2,TRBV15,TRBJ2-1,.,TGTGCCACCAGCAGAGATCAGACTAGCGGGGAGCAGTTCTTC,CATSRDQTSGEQFF
.,TRBV29-1,TRBJ2-7,few,TGCAGCGTAGCCTCACGGGGCTACGAGCAGTACTTC,CSVASRGYEQYF
.,TRBV9,TRBJ1-3,few,TGTGCCAGCAGCTCCGCAGGCAACTCTGGAAACACCATATATTTT,CASSSAGNSGNTIYF
.,TRBV27,TRBJ2-7,.,TGTGCCAGCAGACACAGGGACGAGCAGTACTTC,CASRHRDEQYF
.,TRBV25-1,TRBJ1-4,.,TGTGCCAGCAGTGAATTGAGAGGGTTTGAAAAACTGTTTTTT,CASSELRGFEKLFF
.,TRBV1,TRBJ2-7,few,TGCACCAGCAGCCAAGGGGGGGGTAGCCGACCGTCCTACGAGCAGTACTTC,CTSSQGGGSRPSYEQYF
TRBD1,TRBV7-9,TRBJ1-4,.,TGTGCCAGCAGCGCGACCCCCGGGACAGGGATTGAAAAACTGTTTTTT,CASSATPGTGIEKLFF
TRBD2,TRBV10-1,TRBJ2-3,few,TGCGCCAGCAGTGAGGGACTAGCGGGGGCTGCGCAGTATTTT,CASSEGLAGAAQYF
TRBD1,TRBV28,TRBJ2-3,few,TGTGCCAGCAGTTTATACGGGACAGTAGTATCCGATACGCAGTATTTT,CASSLYGTVVSDTQYF
.,TRBV28,TRBJ1-5,.,TGTGCCAGCAGTCTCCTAGGTAGGGGCAGCAATCAGCCCCAGCATTTT,CASSLLGRGSNQPQHF
TRBD1,TRBV7-9,TRBJ1-2,.,TGTGCCAGCAGCCAAAGAGGAGAGACAGGGGCCGGGGACTATGGCTACACCTTC,CASSQRGETGAGDYGYTF
.,TRBV15,TRBJ1-2,.,TGTGCCACCAGCAGAGATGAGTCAGGGGCTGGCTACACCTTC,CATSRDESGAGYTF
.,TRBV5-6,TRBJ2-3,few,TGTGCCAGCAGCTTGGGGACTGGCACAGATACGCAGTATTTT,CASSLGTGTDTQYF
TRBD1,TRBV27,TRBJ1-1,.,TGTGCCAGCAGTCCAAGACCGGGACAGGGGTCGGGCACTGAAGCTTTCTTT,CASSPRPGQGSGTEAFF
TRBD2,TRBV6-1,TRBJ2-7,.,TGTGCCAGCAGTGAAGTTCGGAGCGGGGCCTCCTACGAGCAGTACTTC,CASSEVRSGASYEQYF
TRBD1,TRBV7-2,TRBJ2-7,few,TGTGCCAGCAGCAAACTCAGGGGGTCCTACGAGCAGTACTTC,CASSKLRGSYEQYF
.,TRBV19,TRBJ2-7,.,TGTGCCAGTAGTATACTAAAAACCTCCTACGAGCAGTACTTC,CASSILKTSYEQYF
TRBD2,TRBV5-1,TRBJ2-2,.,TGCGCCAGCAGCCTACTAGCGGGGGAGGTCACCGGGGAGCTGTTTTTT,CASSLLAGEVTGELFF
.,TRBV2,TRBJ2-3,.,TGTGCCAGCAGTCATGGCCCCACAGATACGCAGTATTTT,CASSHGPTDTQYF
.,TRBV19,TRBJ1-1,.,TGTGCCAGTAGTATCTCCTTCGGCACTGAAGCTTTCTTT,CASSISFGTEAFF
.,TRBV7-9,TRBJ2-7,.,TGTGCCAGCAGCTTAGCCCTCGGCCGGGGGTACGAGCAGTACTTC,CASSLALGRGYEQYF
.,TRBV15,TRBJ2-3,.,TGTGCCACCAGCAGAGTGGGGGCAGGGGATACGCAGTATTTT,CATSRVGAGDTQYF
.,TRBV19,TRBJ1-1,.,TGTGCCAGTAGTATAGAACAGGGCAGCACTGAAGCTTTCTTT,CASSIEQGSTEAFF
TRBD1,TRBV18,TRBJ2-5,few,TGTGCCAGCTCACCAAAAACGGCCCGAGTCAGGGGGCTCGAGACCCAGTACTTC,CASSPKTARVRGLETQYF
.,TRBV6-1,TRBJ1-1,.,TGTGCCAGCAGTGATTCGCAGGGTGAAGCTTTCTTT,CASSDSQGEAFF
.,TRBV19,TRBJ1-1,.,TGTGCCAGTAGTACAATCAGCGGTAGCACTGAAGCTTTCTTT,CASSTISGSTEAFF
TRBD1,TRBV7-9,TRBJ1-1,.,TGTGCCAGCAGTCTTCAGGGGGAGGCCACTGAAGCTTTCTTT,CASSLQGEATEAFF
.,TRBV2,TRBJ1-4,.,TGTGCCAGCAGCTTAGGGAGCGGGAAACTGTTTTTT,CASSLGSGKLFF
.,TRBV7-9,TRBJ2-7,.,TGTGCCAGCAGCTTTTCGTCAGGATTCTACGAGCAGTACTTC,CASSFSSGFYEQYF